The 24 T cell receptor beta chains presented below share a single source sample, sequenced in a study of T-cell reconstitution after alpha-beta-depleted transplantation in children. TCRbeta library construction was performed incorporating unique molecular identifiers. MiXCR was run by TCRdb on the PCR reads, yielding one entry per CDR3 protein. The table lists about 410,000 distinct CDR3 sequences, just over 20% of them singletons. The input for sequencing was PBMCs from the stem cell graft donor, taken from the stem cell graft. These receptors were taken from a human donor who donated a stem cell graft to a child with acute myeloid leukemia.

The table lists this clonotype with a few counts. The chain employs TRBV20-1 and TRBJ2-7; 10 bases align to TRBD1. The germline V gene has CDR1 DFQATT and CDR2 SNEGSKA (reference sequence). The CDR3 spans 16 residues. The V segment lost 0 bases and the J segment 0 bases; nucleotides outside the gene matches: 5. Here the CDR3 reads CSARDYRTGGSYEQYF. The CDR3 region has the DNA TGCAGTGCTAGAGATTATAGGACAGGGGGCTCCTACGAGCAGTACTTC.

The V call is TRBV7-8, the J call TRBJ2-7; D may match TRBD1 or TRBD2 (5 bases each). This CDR3 region has 14 residues. Looked up from germline, CDR1 is SGHVS and CDR2 is FQNEAQ. Trimming took off 4 bases at V and 2 bases at J, with 12 bases between the two ends. The CDR3 loop is CASSWGGGAYEQYF. The CDR3 nucleotides read TGTGCCAGCAGCTGGGGCGGAGGAGCCTACGAGCAGTACTTC.

This clonotype was seen a few times. This sequence joins TRBV27 and TRBJ2-2, with D tentatively TRBD2 (6 bases). Trimming left V 3 bases short and J 3 bases short, with 17 bases between. The CDR3 consists of 17 residues. Germline V CDR1 and CDR2: MNHEY, SMNVEV (reference sequence). The CDR3 protein is CASSFAGQHRYTGELFF. DNA of the CDR3: TGTGCCAGCAGTTTCGCGGGGCAACATCGGTACACCGGGGAGCTGTTTTTT.

This chain connects TRBV28 to TRBJ2-1; 8 nucleotides agree with TRBD2. Germline-derived CDR1 and CDR2 are MDHEN and SYDVKM. V shed 5 bases, J shed 10 bases, and the junction held 13 bases outside the gene matches. The CDR3 consists of 15 residues. CDR3 sequence: CASSPPGTRLGEQFF. The CDR3 DNA reads as TGTGCCAGCAGTCCGCCCGGGACTAGGTTGGGAGAGCAGTTCTTC.

The J gene is TRBJ2-5, the V gene TRBV25-1; D may match TRBD1 or TRBD2 (6 bases each). Trimming took off 0 bases at V and 1 base at J, with 12 bases between the two ends. The CDR3 length is 16 residues. Germline V CDR1 and CDR2: MGHDK, SYGVNS. CDR3 coding DNA: TGTGCCAGCAGTGAATATATCGGGGGCGTCCAAGAGACCCAGTACTTC. It specifies CASSEYIGGVQETQYF.

This clonotype showed up just a few times. The chain carries TRBV25-1 and TRBJ1-1; 7 bases fit TRBD1. CDR3 length: 15 amino acids. CDR1 and CDR2 from the germline V gene are MGHDK and SYGVNS. J lost 1 base, V lost 4 bases, and 6 bases had no gene match. The CDR3 loop is CASSAPRQGNTEAFF. CDR3 bases: TGTGCCAGCAGTGCTCCCAGACAGGGGAACACTGAAGCTTTCTTT. Looking up the rest from reference TRBV25-1 and TRBJ1-1 gives the full variable domain: EADIYQTPRYLVIGTGKKITLECSQTMGHDKMYWYQQDPGMELHLIHYSYGVNSTEKGDLSSESTVSRIRTEHFPLTLESARPSHTSQYLCASSAPRQGNTEAFFGQGTRLTVV.

This clonotype has a count of ten or more. The rearrangement links TRBV29-1 to TRBJ2-7, with 10 bases aligning to TRBD2. The CDR3 is made up of 14 amino acids. The J segment lost 5 bases and the V segment lost 4 bases, leaving 8 bases of the junction unmatched. The germline CDR1 and CDR2 sequences are SQVTM and ANQGSEA. The CDR3 nucleotides read TGCAGCGTTGCCCAAGCGGGAGGGACTAACGAGCAGTACTTC. Its protein is CSVAQAGGTNEQYF.

This clonotype was picked up a small number of times. The rearrangement links TRBV5-1 to TRBJ1-2, with D tentatively TRBD1 (5 bases). The V gene's germline CDR1 is SGHRS and CDR2 YFSETQ. The CDR3 sequence is 14 residues long. The ends were cut back, 0 bases at V and 8 bases at J, with 14 bases in the middle. CDR3 loop: CASSLEAGLRGYTF. CDR3 in DNA: TGCGCCAGCAGCTTGGAGGCAGGGCTTCGAGGCTACACCTTC.

The CDR3 DNA reads as TGCAGTGCTAGACTAGCGGGAGTTCAGGAGCAGTTCTTC. Translation: CSARLAGVQEQFF. This chain uses TRBV20-1 with TRBJ2-1; 10 positions match TRBD2. V shed 2 bases and J 10 bases; nucleotides not matched to a gene: 5. CDR1 DFQATT and CDR2 SNEGSKA come from the germline V gene (reference sequence). This CDR3 has 13 residues.

This clonotype turned up a few times. V is TRBV28 and J is TRBJ2-5, with a weak D call TRBD2 (6 bases). CDR1 and CDR2 from the germline V gene are MDHEN and SYDVKM. The CDR3 has 15 amino acids. Trimming removed 4 bases at V and 0 bases at J, with 12 bases between. The CDR3 DNA follows: TGTGCCAGCAGTTCATCGCGGGGCTACCAAGAGACCCAGTACTTC. It codes for CASSSSRGYQETQYF.

This clonotype turned up a few times. V and J are TRBV4-2 and TRBJ2-7, with a tentative D call TRBD1 (5 bases). V was pared by 1 base and J by 3 bases, with 10 bases between. Germline V CDR1 and CDR2: LGHNA, YNFKEQ. CDR3 size: 14 residues. CDR3 coding DNA: TGTGCCAGCAGCCAAGGGGGCAGAGACTACGAGCAGTACTTC. Its translation: CASSQGGRDYEQYF.

The gene calls are TRBV12-3 or TRBV12-4 and TRBJ2-1, with TRBD2 matching over 10 bases. V trimming: 2 bases; J trimming: 7 bases; junction bases outside the gene matches: 5. CDR3 size: 15 residues. The DNA of the CDR3 is TGTGCCAGCAGTTTAATTCTAGCGGGAGCAAATGAGCAGTTCTTC. Its translation: CASSLILAGANEQFF.

A few counts support this clonotype. The chain employs TRBV7-2 and TRBJ2-1; D may match TRBD1 or TRBD2 (6 bases each). Germline CDR1 reads SGHTA; CDR2 reads FQGNSA. Trimming removed 3 bases at V and 9 bases at J, with 15 bases between. This CDR3 spans 14 amino acids. CDR3 region: CASSFSLGGGEQFF. CDR3 sequence (DNA): TGTGCCAGCAGCTTTAGTCTAGGGGGAGGTGAGCAGTTCTTC. Full variable domain (rest looked up from reference TRBV7-2 and TRBJ2-1): GAGVSQSPSNKVTEKGKDVELRCDPISGHTALYWYRQSLGQGLEFLIYFQGNSAPDKSGLPSDRFSAERTGGSVSTLTIQRTQQEDSAVYLCASSFSLGGGEQFFGPGTRLTVL.

This clonotype appeared a few times. The chain carries TRBV4-2 and TRBJ2-6, with D tentatively TRBD1 or TRBD2 (5 bases each). The ends were cut back, 0 bases at V and 0 bases at J, with 12 bases in the middle. The CDR3 extends over 18 amino acids. CDR1 and CDR2 (germline): LGHNA, YNFKEQ. DNA of the CDR3: TGTGCCAGCAGCCAAGATGGGACCCCTAACTCTGGGGCCAACGTCCTGACTTTC. Its translation: CASSQDGTPNSGANVLTF.

This clonotype was observed a handful of times. The chain recombines TRBV24-1 with TRBJ2-1; 8 bases are a match to TRBD2. This CDR3 is 15 amino acids long. The V and J ends lost 4 bases and 2 bases, in that order; junction bases with no gene match: 3. Germline-derived CDR1 and CDR2 are KGHDR and SFDVKD. CDR3 residues: CATSEPREAYNEQFF. CDR3 bases: TGTGCCACCAGTGAGCCGCGGGAGGCCTACAATGAGCAGTTCTTC.

This clonotype was observed a handful of times. The chain combines TRBV12-3 or TRBV12-4 with TRBJ1-2, with a possible D match to TRBD1 (6 bases). Trimming cost V 6 bases and J 6 bases, with 23 bases left between them. CDR3 length equals 16 residues. The CDR3 DNA follows: TGTGCCAGCAGACACGCCGGGGGGCGCGGGGAGGATGGCTACACCTTC. Encoded protein: CASRHAGGRGEDGYTF.

This clonotype was found a few times. J is TRBJ2-7 and V is TRBV15; 9 nucleotides match TRBD1. The germline V gene has CDR1 LNHNV and CDR2 YYDKDF (reference sequence). The J segment lost 4 bases and the V segment lost 6 bases, leaving 7 bases of the junction unmatched. This CDR3 contains 14 residues. For the CDR3, the DNA is TGTGCCACCAGAAGGGACAGGGCCAGATACGAGCAGTACTTC. It translates to CATRRDRARYEQYF.

This clonotype was recorded a few times. The V and J genes are TRBV7-2 and TRBJ2-7; tentative D call: TRBD1 (5 bases). Germline CDR1 and CDR2: SGHTA and FQGNSA. Trimming cost V 8 bases and J 6 bases, with 8 bases left between them. The CDR3 spans 10 residues. The CDR3 DNA follows: TGTGCCAGCGGGGCCCGCGAGCAGTACTTC. This translates into CASGAREQYF.

This chain uses TRBV7-3 with TRBJ2-3; 7 nucleotides agree with TRBD1. The CDR3 is 13 residues long. After removal of 4 bases from V and 4 bases from J, the junction contained 2 bases not matched to a gene. Per germline, CDR1 SGHTA and CDR2 FQGTGA. The CDR3 loop is CASSSGQADTQYF. The CDR3 nucleotides read TGTGCCAGCAGCTCAGGACAGGCAGATACGCAGTATTTT.

This clonotype was seen only a few times. The chain recombines TRBV7-8 with TRBJ2-1, with 12 bases aligning to TRBD1. This CDR3 is 15 amino acids long. The V and J ends lost 5 bases and 5 bases, in that order; junction bases with no gene match: 4. The germline gives CDR1 SGHVS, CDR2 FQNEAQ. The CDR3 nucleotides read TGTGCCAGCAGCCAGGGACAGGGGGCGAACAATGAGCAGTTCTTC. Protein: CASSQGQGANNEQFF.

This clonotype turned up a few times. The chain couples TRBV29-1 to TRBJ2-7, with TRBD1 matching over 7 bases. CDR1 is SQVTM and CDR2 is ANQGSEA in the germline V gene. The J segment lost 3 bases and the V segment lost 6 bases, leaving 8 bases of the junction unmatched. This CDR3 is 13 amino acids long. This CDR3 reads CSVRQGKGYEQYF. Here the CDR3 DNA reads TGCAGCGTCCGACAGGGAAAGGGCTACGAGCAGTACTTC.

This clonotype was observed a handful of times. This chain connects TRBV9 to TRBJ2-1, with 9 bases fitting TRBD2. The CDR3 covers 13 residues. Germline-derived CDR1 and CDR2 are SGDLS and YYNGEE. The trim removed 0 bases at V and 14 bases at J, leaving 6 bases unmatched. The CDR3 reads CASSVAEREDKFF. The CDR3 DNA is TGTGCCAGCAGCGTAGCGGAGCGGGAGGATAAGTTCTTC.

This clonotype was counted between two and nine times. The chain joins TRBV5-1 to TRBJ1-1, with 10 nucleotides matching TRBD1. Germline V CDR1 and CDR2: SGHRS, YFSETQ. The CDR3 spans 16 residues. J was trimmed by 0 bases and V by 5 bases; bases with no gene match: 7. In DNA form, the CDR3 reads TGCGCCAGCAGTTACGGGACAGGGGCCCTGAACACTGAAGCTTTCTTT. It specifies CASSYGTGALNTEAFF.

This clonotype was recorded a few times. The V gene is TRBV20-1, the J gene TRBJ2-7, with 9 positions matching TRBD2. Germline V gene lookup returns CDR1 DFQATT and CDR2 SNEGSKA (reference sequence). V dropped 4 bases and J dropped 7; count of bases not matched to a gene: 8. The CDR3 length is 13 residues. The CDR3 spells CSAILSGSYEQYF. DNA of the CDR3: TGCAGTGCTATCCTTAGCGGGAGTTATGAGCAGTACTTC.